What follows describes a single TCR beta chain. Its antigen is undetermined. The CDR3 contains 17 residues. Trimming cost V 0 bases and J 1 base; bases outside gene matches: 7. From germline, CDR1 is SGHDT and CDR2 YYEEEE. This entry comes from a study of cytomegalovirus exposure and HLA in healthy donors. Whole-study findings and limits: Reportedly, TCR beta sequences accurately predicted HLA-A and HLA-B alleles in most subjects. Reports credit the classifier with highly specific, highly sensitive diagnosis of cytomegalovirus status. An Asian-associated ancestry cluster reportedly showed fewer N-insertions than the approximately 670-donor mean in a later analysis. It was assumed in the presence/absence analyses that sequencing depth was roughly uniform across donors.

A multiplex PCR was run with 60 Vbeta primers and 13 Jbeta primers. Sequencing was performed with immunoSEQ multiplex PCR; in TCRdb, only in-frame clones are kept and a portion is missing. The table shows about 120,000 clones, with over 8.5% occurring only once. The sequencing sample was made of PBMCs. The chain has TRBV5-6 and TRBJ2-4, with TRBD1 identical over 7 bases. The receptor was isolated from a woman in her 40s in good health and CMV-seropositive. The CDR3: CASSLVGRGYAKNIQYF. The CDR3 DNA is TGTGCCAGCAGCTTGGTGGGCAGGGGGTATGCCAAAAACATTCAGTACTTC.